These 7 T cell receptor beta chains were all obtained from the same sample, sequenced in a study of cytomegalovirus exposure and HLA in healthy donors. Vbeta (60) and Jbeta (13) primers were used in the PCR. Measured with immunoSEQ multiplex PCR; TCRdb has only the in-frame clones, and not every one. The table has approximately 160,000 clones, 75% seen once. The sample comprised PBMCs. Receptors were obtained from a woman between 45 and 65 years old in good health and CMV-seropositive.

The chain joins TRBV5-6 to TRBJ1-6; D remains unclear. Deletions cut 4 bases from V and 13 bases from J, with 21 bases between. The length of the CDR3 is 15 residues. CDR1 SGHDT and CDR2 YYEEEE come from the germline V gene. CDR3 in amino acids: CASSRDGELLFPLHF. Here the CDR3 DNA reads TGTGCCAGCAGCCGAGACGGGGAACTCCTTTTTCCCCTCCACTTT.

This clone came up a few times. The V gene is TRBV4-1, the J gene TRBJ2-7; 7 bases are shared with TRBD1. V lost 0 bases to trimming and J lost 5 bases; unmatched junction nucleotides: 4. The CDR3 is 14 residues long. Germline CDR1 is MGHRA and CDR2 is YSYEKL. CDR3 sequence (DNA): TGCGCCAGCAGCCAAGAGGCCAGGGGGAACGAGCAGTACTTC. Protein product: CASSQEARGNEQYF.

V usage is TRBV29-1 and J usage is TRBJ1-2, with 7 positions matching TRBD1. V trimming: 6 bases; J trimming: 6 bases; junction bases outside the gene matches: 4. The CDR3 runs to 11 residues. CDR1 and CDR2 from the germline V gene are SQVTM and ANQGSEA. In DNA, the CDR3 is TGCAGCGTGGGGACAGAAAATGGCTACACCTTC. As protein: CSVGTENGYTF.

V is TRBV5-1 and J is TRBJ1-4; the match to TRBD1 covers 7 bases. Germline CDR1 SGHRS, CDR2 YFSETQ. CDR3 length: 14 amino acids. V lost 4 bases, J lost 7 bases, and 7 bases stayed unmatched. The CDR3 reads CASSDGQVIEKLFF. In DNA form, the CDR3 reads TGCGCCAGCAGCGACGGACAGGTTATTGAAAAACTGTTTTTT.

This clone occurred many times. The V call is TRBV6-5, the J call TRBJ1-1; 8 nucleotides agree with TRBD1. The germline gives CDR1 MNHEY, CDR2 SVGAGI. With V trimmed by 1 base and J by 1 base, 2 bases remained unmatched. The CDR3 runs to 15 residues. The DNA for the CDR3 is TGTGCCAGCAGTTACTGGGACAGGCCGAACACTGAAGCTTTCTTT. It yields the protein CASSYWDRPNTEAFF.

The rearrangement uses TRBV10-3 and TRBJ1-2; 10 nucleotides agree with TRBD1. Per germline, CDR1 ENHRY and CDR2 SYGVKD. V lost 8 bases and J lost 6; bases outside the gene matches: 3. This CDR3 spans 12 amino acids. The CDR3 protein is CAIGTGDHGYTF. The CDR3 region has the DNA TGTGCCATCGGGACAGGGGACCATGGCTACACCTTC.

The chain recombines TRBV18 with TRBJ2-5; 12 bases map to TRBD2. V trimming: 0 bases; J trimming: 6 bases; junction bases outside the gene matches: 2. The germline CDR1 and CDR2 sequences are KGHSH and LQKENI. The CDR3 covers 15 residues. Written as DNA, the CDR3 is TGTGCCAGCTCACCACCTGGACTAGCGGGGAAGACCCAGTACTTC. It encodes CASSPPGLAGKTQYF.